Presented here are 27 T cell receptor beta chains from one specimen sequenced in a study of T cell changes during pregnancy in multiple sclerosis. Assay used: immunoSEQ multiplex PCR; TCRdb lists only in-frame clones, some missing. The data hold around 64,000 clones, with nearly 95% observed a single time. The sample here was CD8+ T cells from peripheral blood mononuclear cells, taken in the third trimester of pregnancy. Receptor source: a female donor with multiple sclerosis, enrolled in a pregnancy study.

The chain uses TRBV19 and TRBJ2-7; TRBD1 agrees at 9 bases. The CDR3 spans 15 residues. CDR1 and CDR2 from the germline V gene are LNHDA and SQIVND (reference sequence). After removal of 5 bases from V and 5 bases from J, the junction contained 10 bases not matched to a gene. This CDR3 is CASSVGGQGNNEQYF. For the CDR3, the DNA is TGTGCCAGTAGTGTGGGGGGACAGGGAAACAACGAGCAGTACTTC.

The J gene is TRBJ1-1, the V gene TRBV28, with unresolved D. The CDR3 extends over 13 amino acids. The V gene lost 3 bases and the J gene lost 5 bases, with 10 bases spanning the gap. The germline gives CDR1 MDHEN, CDR2 SYDVKM. The CDR3 sequence: CASSFYSVTEAFF. DNA of the CDR3: TGTGCCAGCAGTTTTTACAGTGTTACTGAAGCTTTCTTT.

This clone appeared once. The J gene is TRBJ1-2, the V gene TRBV29-1, with TRBD1 matching 7 bases. Germline CDR1 and CDR2: SQVTM and ANQGSEA. V lost 6 bases and J lost 4; bases outside the gene matches: 2. The CDR3 has 11 amino acids. CDR3 in DNA: TGCAGCGTAGGGGGCCTCTATGGCTACACCTTC. It translates to CSVGGLYGYTF.

The V and J genes are TRBV4-3 and TRBJ1-1; tentatively, D is TRBD1 (5 bases). Trimming left V 0 bases short and J 1 base short, with 6 bases between. The V gene's germline CDR1 is LGHNA and CDR2 YSLEER. The CDR3 is 14 amino acids. CDR3 region: CASSQDRGNTEAFF. The CDR3 bases are TGCGCCAGCAGCCAAGATAGGGGGAACACTGAAGCTTTCTTT.

The chain uses TRBV27 and TRBJ2-5; 7 bases are a match to TRBD1. The germline V gene encodes CDR1 MNHEY and CDR2 SMNVEV (reference sequence). The CDR3 covers 16 residues. V shed 5 bases and J 4 bases; nucleotides not matched to a gene: 13. The CDR3 protein is CASSAETGYLLETQYF. The CDR3 DNA reads TGTGCCAGCAGTGCCGAGACAGGGTATTTATTAGAGACCCAGTACTTC.

The chain uses TRBV9 and TRBJ2-7, with unresolved D. CDR1 and CDR2 (germline): SGDLS, YYNGEE. There are 12 residues in the CDR3. The V end lost 0 bases, the J end lost 5 bases, and 6 bases lay between the germline ends. The CDR3 DNA reads as TGTGCCAGCAGCGTAGTGGGCCACGAGCAGTACTTC. Translating gives CASSVVGHEQYF.

J is TRBJ2-7 and V is TRBV27; D unclear. V gave up 4 bases and J gave up 3 bases, with 10 bases separating them. The length of the CDR3 is 13 residues. The germline CDR1 and CDR2 sequences are MNHEY and SMNVEV (reference sequence). The CDR3 here is CASSSLASYEQYF. The CDR3 nucleotides are TGTGCCAGCAGTTCCCTGGCCAGCTACGAGCAGTACTTC.

The chain is built from TRBV6-1 and TRBJ2-7; 7 bases match TRBD1. Germline V gene data show CDR1 as MNHNS and CDR2 as SASEGT. This CDR3 has 16 amino acids. Losses at the gene ends were 3 bases for V and 0 bases for J; bases not matched to a gene: 8. The CDR3 spells CASSEYLGQASYEQYF. Here the CDR3 DNA reads TGTGCCAGCAGTGAGTACTTAGGACAGGCCTCCTACGAGCAGTACTTC.

This chain connects TRBV5-4 to TRBJ2-7; 12 bases are a match to TRBD2. Germline V gives CDR1 SGHNT, CDR2 YYREEE (reference sequence). The V segment lost 5 bases and the J segment 5 bases; nucleotides outside the gene matches: 5. The CDR3 is made up of 14 amino acids. The CDR3 nucleotides are TGTGCCAGCAGTTCCGGACTAGCGGGACACGAGCAGTACTTC. Its protein product is CASSSGLAGHEQYF.

This chain uses TRBV29-1 with TRBJ2-7; 9 nucleotides align to TRBD1. CDR1 is SQVTM, CDR2 ANQGSEA, per germline. V shed 4 bases, J shed 1 base, and the junction held 5 bases outside the gene matches. There are 14 residues in the CDR3. DNA of the CDR3: TGCAGCGTTGCGGGACAGGGCGTTTCCTACGAGCAGTACTTC. Translation: CSVAGQGVSYEQYF.

This sequence joins TRBV15 and TRBJ1-2; 10 nucleotides align to TRBD1. V lost 5 bases to trimming and J lost 6 bases; unmatched junction nucleotides: 3. This CDR3 is 13 amino acids long. The V gene's germline CDR1 is LNHNV and CDR2 YYDKDF (reference sequence). CDR3 in amino acids: CATSVGTGDGYTF. As DNA, the CDR3 is TGTGCCACCAGCGTAGGGACAGGGGATGGCTACACCTTC.

The chain uses TRBV28 and TRBJ2-7; 9 bases align to TRBD1. The germline CDR1 and CDR2 sequences are MDHEN and SYDVKM. With V trimmed by 7 bases and J by 5 bases, 9 bases remained unmatched. The CDR3 contains 14 residues. The CDR3 protein is CASTLTGQGHEQYF. In DNA form, the CDR3 reads TGTGCCAGCACCCTCACGGGACAGGGCCACGAGCAGTACTTC. Drawing the rest from reference TRBV28 and TRBJ2-7, the complete variable domain is DVKVTQSSRYLVKRTGEKVFLECVQDMDHENMFWYRQDPGLGLRLIYFSYDVKMKEKGDIPEGYSVSREKKERFSLILESASTNQTSMYLCASTLTGQGHEQYFGPGTRLTVT.

This clone came up once. The chain uses TRBV7-9 and TRBJ1-1; D is unclear. The V gene's germline CDR1 is SEHNR and CDR2 FQNEAQ (reference sequence). V lost 2 bases to trimming and J lost 8 bases, with 9 bases between them. The CDR3 contains 12 residues. For the CDR3, the DNA is TGTGCCAGCAGCTTACCCAGGCACGAAGCTTTCTTT. Translation gives CASSLPRHEAFF.

This chain connects TRBV27 to TRBJ2-5; 8 bases agree with TRBD1. The CDR3 totals 15 residues. Germline values: CDR1 MNHEY, CDR2 SMNVEV (reference sequence). The V and J ends lost 3 bases and 5 bases, in that order; junction bases with no gene match: 8. The CDR3 bases are TGTGCCAGCAGTTTGGGGTCAGGGGGCGGGGAGACCCAGTACTTC. As protein: CASSLGSGGGETQYF.

The gene calls are TRBV9 and TRBJ1-2, with D perhaps TRBD1 (6 bases). With 4 bases removed from V and 5 bases from J, the gap between germline ends came to 18 bases. Germline assignment: CDR1 SGDLS and CDR2 YYNGEE. The CDR3 has 15 amino acids. CDR3 nucleotides: TGTGCCAGCAGCTCCCCGTTAGGGGGTGGGTATGGCTACACCTTC. Protein product: CASSSPLGGGYGYTF.

The rearrangement uses TRBV4-1 and TRBJ2-7; D might be TRBD1 (6 bases). The CDR3 has 14 amino acids. Germline CDR1 MGHRA, CDR2 YSYEKL. Deletions cut 1 base from V and 3 bases from J, with 10 bases between. CDR3 nucleotides: TGCGCCAGCAGCCAAGGCCGCAGGGGCTACGAGCAGTACTTC. Amino acid sequence: CASSQGRRGYEQYF.

The chain is built from TRBV5-1 and TRBJ2-5; possible D gene TRBD1, 6 bases. The DNA end is more similar to TRBJ2-7, so the J call may be wrong. Germline V gene data show CDR1 as SGHRS and CDR2 as YFSETQ. CDR3 length: 13 residues. This CDR3 reads CASSSQGFYEQYF. In DNA form, the CDR3 reads TGCGCCAGCAGCTCGCAGGGGTTCTACGAGCAGTACTTC.

The chain employs TRBV27 and TRBJ1-2; 8 bases match TRBD1. The J segment lost 4 bases and the V segment lost 6 bases, leaving 4 bases of the junction unmatched. The CDR3 has 13 residues. Germline lookup yields CDR1 MNHEY and CDR2 SMNVEV (reference sequence). The CDR3 protein is CASSLTGGYGYTF. CDR3 nucleotides: TGTGCCAGCAGCCTAACAGGGGGCTATGGCTACACCTTC.

V and J are TRBV6-1 and TRBJ1-2; 7 bases align to TRBD1. V dropped 6 bases and J dropped 7; count of bases not matched to a gene: 2. From germline, CDR1 is MNHNS and CDR2 SASEGT. CDR3 length: 11 residues. For the CDR3, the DNA is TGTGCCAGCAGCGACAGGGCTGGCTACACCTTC. Protein sequence: CASSDRAGYTF.

The V call is TRBV10-3, the J call TRBJ2-2; D possibly corresponds to TRBD2 (6 bases). Germline-derived CDR1 and CDR2 are ENHRY and SYGVKD. This CDR3 contains 15 residues. The ends were cut back, 6 bases at V and 4 bases at J, with 15 bases in the middle. The CDR3 DNA follows: TGTGCCATCAGATTACAGGAGGGAAGCACCGGGGAGCTGTTTTTT. The encoded protein is CAIRLQEGSTGELFF.

The V call is TRBV9, the J call TRBJ1-1; D may be TRBD1 (6 bases). Germline V CDR1 and CDR2: SGDLS, YYNGEE. Trimming left V 0 bases short and J 5 bases short, with 8 bases between. There are 13 residues in the CDR3. The CDR3 is CASSVARGTEAFF. In DNA, the CDR3 is TGTGCCAGCAGCGTAGCTAGGGGGACTGAAGCTTTCTTT.

The chain links TRBV19 to TRBJ2-6; D might be TRBD1 (5 bases). The CDR3 sequence is 18 residues long. V was clipped by 5 bases and J by 0 bases, with 17 bases between them. The germline gives CDR1 LNHDA, CDR2 SQIVND (reference sequence). The CDR3 sequence is CASSFPRTGASGANVLTF. CDR3 sequence (DNA): TGTGCCAGTAGTTTTCCGAGAACAGGAGCCTCTGGGGCCAACGTCCTGACTTTC.

This sequence joins TRBV19 and TRBJ2-1; D gene ambiguous. V lost 1 base and J lost 10, with 14 bases in between. In germline, CDR1 is LNHDA, CDR2 SQIVND (reference sequence). This CDR3 spans 14 amino acids. The chain's CDR3 is CASSIVSVRWEQFF. CDR3 bases: TGTGCCAGTAGTATAGTGTCCGTGCGGTGGGAGCAGTTCTTC.

The V call is TRBV7-9, the J call TRBJ2-7, with a possible D match to TRBD1 (5 bases). Germline V gene lookup returns CDR1 SEHNR and CDR2 FQNEAQ (reference sequence). V lost 1 base to trimming and J lost 3 bases, with 10 bases between them. The CDR3 contains 14 residues. CDR3: CASSLVGQGYEQYF. DNA for the CDR3: TGTGCCAGCAGCTTAGTGGGGCAGGGCTACGAGCAGTACTTC. The full variable domain, in which reference TRBV7-9 and TRBJ2-7 provide the parts outside the CDR3, is DTGVSQNPRHKITKRGQNVTFRCDPISEHNRLYWYRQTLGQGPEFLTYFQNEAQLEKSRLLSDRFSAERPKGSFSTLEIQRTEQGDSAMYLCASSLVGQGYEQYFGPGTRLTVT.

The chain recombines TRBV7-8 with TRBJ1-2; the D gene is possibly TRBD1 (5 bases). Germline V lookup: CDR1 SGHVS, CDR2 FQNEAQ. CDR3 length: 17 residues. Deletions cut 1 base from V and 2 bases from J, with 17 bases between. CDR3 loop: CASSLVSRGGVNYGYTF. Here the CDR3 DNA reads TGTGCCAGCAGCTTAGTGTCCCGGGGAGGGGTCAACTATGGCTACACCTTC.

V gene TRBV2 combines with J gene TRBJ2-7, with D perhaps matching TRBD2 (6 bases). V shed 2 bases and J shed 2 bases, with 16 bases lying between them. This CDR3 has 16 residues. Germline assignment: CDR1 SNHLY and CDR2 FYNNEI. The CDR3 nucleotides are TGTGCCAGCAGTGAACCCCCCCCGCGGGGAACCTACGAGCAGTACTTC. Translation: CASSEPPPRGTYEQYF.

This clone was seen just once. The chain couples TRBV9 to TRBJ2-5; 14 bases agree with TRBD2. Unmatched junction bases numbered 2, after V lost 2 bases and J lost 2 bases. Germline V CDR1 and CDR2: SGDLS, YYNGEE. CDR3 length equals 16 residues. The CDR3 spells CASSVGLAGEQETQYF. As DNA, the CDR3 is TGTGCCAGCAGCGTGGGACTAGCGGGAGAACAAGAGACCCAGTACTTC.